This T cell receptor (beta chain) appears in the sequencing data of a study of PD-L1 blockade in urothelial cancer (dated by TCRdb to the late 2010s). Context from the whole study: All patients started therapy in about 2014 and received atezolizumab 1,200 mg intravenously every 3 weeks. Pretreatment blood TCR-seq was available for nearly 30 patients, at least one posttreatment blood collection was obtained for some 25 patients, and tumor TCR-seq was available for some 25 patients. Blood samples yielded a median of around 140,000 T cells and approximately 83,000 unique TCRs, with median clonality about 0.08. Pretreatment tumor samples, along with matched peripheral blood serially collected before and after atezolizumab treatment, were subjected to TCR sequencing. About 90% of the roughly 29 patients were males with bladder-origin urothelial cancer, and 18 of 29 reported a prior smoking history. Somatic, immune and clinical correlates of response to PD-L1 blockade with atezolizumab in urothelial cancer were the focus of an exploratory multi-omic analysis. Under 10 patients reached durable clinical benefit, while some 20 patients did not. Blood samples were analyzed at 3 weeks after treatment start (second dose) and at 6 weeks after treatment start. Whole exome sequencing and RNA sequencing of pretreatment tumors were performed alongside TCR sequencing in the same patients. An ECOG performance status of 0 or 1 was recorded for the patients, and 0 to 3 prior chemotherapy regimens had been received by the patients. Durable clinical benefit was defined as a progression-free survival longer than 6 months, and TCR features were additionally tested against progression-free survival and overall survival. The investigation overall reported the following: Greater expansion of tumor-associated TCR clones in peripheral blood 3 weeks after the start of treatment was observed in patients with durable benefit (n of about 24, p = 0.022). Because the sample size was small (n of about 29) and many exploratory analyses were performed, the results are intended to be hypothesis-generating. Improved progression-free and overall survival was found to be associated with pretreatment peripheral blood TCR clonality below the median.

Concerning this clone itself: Which antigen it targets is not known. No base quality values were provided; no much bigger clone lies one nucleotide off.

A total of under 30 patients with locally advanced or metastatic urothelial carcinoma, treated at Memorial Sloan Kettering on a trial protocol, made up the cohort. Peripheral blood mononuclear cells were collected pretreatment and during treatment, with between 1 and 8 total time points per patient. The Qiagen DNeasy Blood extraction kit was used to purify genomic DNA from total PBMCs and tumor samples. PBMCs were collected pretreatment and during treatment, and were isolated and stored as previously described. Synthetic TCR analog templates were spiked into each PCR so that absolute template abundance could be estimated from read counts. The immunoSEQ assay used bias-controlled V and J gene primers to amplify TCRbeta CDR3 regions from genomic DNA. Sequencing of rearranged TCRbeta segments was done at approximately 20X coverage. As for the authors' bioinformatics: Sequencing errors were corrected by clustering, and CDR3s were annotated against IMGT so that V, D and J genes could be assigned. Only productive TCRbeta rearrangements were used in downstream analyses, excluding out-of-frame or stop-codon sequences. Clonality was calculated as one minus the Shannon entropy normalized by the log of the number of unique productive sequences. Fisher's exact test with Benjamini-Hochberg correction, at a threshold of adjusted p below 0.01, was used to find clones that differed between time points or between blood and tumor. TCRdb re-hosts the immuneACCESS table, in-frame sequences only. Its copies lack some clones; in the studies checked, an unresolved V gene accounts for under half of them, and the cause for the rest is not known. That table is the source of V, J and clone size, and D and trimming were worked out from the DNA. For this sample there are around 80,000 clones; about nine tenths appear just once. Jointly, the top ten make up around 5.3% of the sample.

V drops 2 bases and J drops 2 bases, leaving 16 bases in between. From a lookup of the germline V gene, CDR1 and CDR2 are SGHTA and FQGNSA. There are 17 amino acids in the CDR3, from cysteine to phenylalanine inclusive. Solely the CDR3 DNA is kept, with 51 bases framed from the first base. The TCR originated in a woman between 65 and 79 years old with urothelial cancer. The sequenced sample was PBMCs, obtained around atezolizumab (anti-PD-L1) treatment. The chain employs TRBV7-2 and TRBJ2-1, with an unclear D gene assignment. Read as DNA, the sequence is TGTGCCAGCAGCTTAACTTCTCTGGCTAGAGCCTACAATGAGCAGTTCTTC. Translated, it gives CASSLTSLARAYNEQFF. Reference TRBV7-2 and TRBJ2-1 genes cover what lies past the CDR3, so the full variable domain is GAGVSQSPSNKVTEKGKDVELRCDPISGHTALYWYRQSLGQGLEFLIYFQGNSAPDKSGLPSDRFSAERTGGSVSTLTIQRTQQEDSAVYLCASSLTSLARAYNEQFFGPGTRLTVL.